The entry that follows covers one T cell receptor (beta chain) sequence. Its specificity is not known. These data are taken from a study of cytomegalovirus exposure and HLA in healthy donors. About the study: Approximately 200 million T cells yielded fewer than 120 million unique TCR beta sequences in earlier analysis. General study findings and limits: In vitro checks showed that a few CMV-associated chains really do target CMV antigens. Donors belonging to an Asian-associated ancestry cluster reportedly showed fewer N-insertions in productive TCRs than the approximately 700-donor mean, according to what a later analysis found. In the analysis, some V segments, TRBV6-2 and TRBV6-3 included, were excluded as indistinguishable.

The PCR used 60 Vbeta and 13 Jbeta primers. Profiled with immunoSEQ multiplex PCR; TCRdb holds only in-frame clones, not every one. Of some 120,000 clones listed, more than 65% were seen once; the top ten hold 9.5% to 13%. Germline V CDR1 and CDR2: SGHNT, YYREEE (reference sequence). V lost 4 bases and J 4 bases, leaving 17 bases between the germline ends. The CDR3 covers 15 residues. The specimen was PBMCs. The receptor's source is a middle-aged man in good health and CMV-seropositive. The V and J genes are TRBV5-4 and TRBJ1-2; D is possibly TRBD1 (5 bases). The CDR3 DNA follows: TGTGCCAGCAGCGGACAAACCCGGCTCGGCTATGGCTACACCTTC. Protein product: CASSGQTRLGYGYTF.